This record looks at one T cell receptor (beta chain) sequence and its context. No antigen is known for it. The data are from a study of post-analysis software for immune sequencing data. In the study overall: Included among the disease courses, which were recorded for the cohort, were relapsing-remitting, secondary progressive and progressive-relapsing multiple sclerosis.

Carried by the TCR beta cDNA libraries were unique molecular identifiers. Input of about 0.9 to 10 million T cells yielded hundreds of thousands of cDNA molecules. TCRdb re-called the PCR reads through MiXCR, storing one row per CDR3 protein. The sample lists approximately 440,000 distinct CDR3 sequences, 45% occurring once. V dropped 10 bases and J dropped 5 bases, with 15 bases sitting between them. The CDR3 extends over 14 amino acids. Study-wide results and caveats: Batch-mates among the samples co-clustered strongly by F measure. A handful of TRBV segments (TRBV5-6, TRBV5-1 and TRBV20-1 among them) occurred more frequently in patients than in controls. Controls' normalized Chao1 diversity significantly exceeded that of multiple sclerosis patients.

Sequenced input: blood. The chain combines TRBV12-3 or TRBV12-4 with TRBJ1-6; D remains unclear. This TCR was sampled from a girl between 5 and 17 years old with multiple sclerosis. The CDR3, as DNA: TGTGCCACCGAAGGCCCATGGGATAATTCACCCCTCCACTTT. Protein sequence: CATEGPWDNSPLHF.